The clone carrying this TCR beta chain was seen repeatedly, ten times or more. As yet, its antigen is unknown. This entry belongs to a study of CD8 T cells in ankylosing spondylitis. Overall study results and limits: Characteristic of ankylosing spondylitis blood, it appeared, was a TCR beta motif comprising roughly 8 highly homologous variants. Significantly higher representation of disease-linked clones was reported for matched ankylosing spondylitis synovial fluid.

Quantitative 5'-RACE with molecular barcodes produced the TCR beta libraries. MiXCR, applied by TCRdb to the 5' RACE reads, yields one record per CDR3 protein. The table has under 200,000 distinct CDR3 sequences, roughly 13% seen once; the top ten hold around 10%. Trimming stripped 5 bases from V and 0 bases from J, with 14 bases between. CDR3 size: 14 residues. CDR1 DFQATT and CDR2 SNEGSKA come from the germline V gene (reference sequence). The sequenced sample was blood, either unsorted or a sorted T cell fraction (not recorded which). This chain connects TRBV20-1 to TRBJ2-7, with a weak D call TRBD2 (6 bases). The TCR comes from a female donor with ankylosing spondylitis or in good health (not recorded which). CDR3: CSAPPPSASYEQYF. CDR3 bases: TGCAGTGCTCCGCCCCCTAGCGCCTCCTACGAGCAGTACTTC.